This entry lists 31 T cell receptor beta chains sequenced from one sample in a study of T-cell reconstitution after alpha-beta-depleted transplantation in children. Using unique molecular identifiers, the investigators prepared the TCRbeta library. TCRdb itself ran the PCR reads through MiXCR, one entry per CDR3 protein. The table has some 440,000 distinct CDR3 sequences, about a sixth seen once. The starting material was PBMCs, mostly from graft donor cells, obtained 360 days after TCRalphabeta/CD19-depleted stem cell transplant. These receptors were collected from a boy under two years old who had a stem cell transplant for Wiskott-Aldrich syndrome, so the T cells may come from the graft donor.

This clonotype was seen a few times. The chain carries TRBV12-3 or TRBV12-4 and TRBJ1-2; TRBD1 is a possible D gene (6 bases). The CDR3 has 12 amino acids. V dropped 5 bases and J dropped 8 bases, with 12 bases sitting between them. DNA of the CDR3: TGTGCCAGCAGTCCCCTCAGGGGAGGCTACACCTTC. This gives the protein CASSPLRGGYTF.

This clonotype was counted between two and nine times. The V and J genes are TRBV5-1 and TRBJ2-2; 8 bases fit TRBD2. Trimming removed 4 bases from V and 4 bases from J; junction bases left unmatched: 9. Germline-derived CDR1 and CDR2 are SGHRS and YFSETQ. This CDR3 is built from 16 residues. The CDR3 DNA reads TGCGCCAGCAGCCCGTTCGGGGGGGCAAGCACCGGGGAGCTGTTTTTT. This codes for CASSPFGGASTGELFF.

This clonotype appeared a few times. This sequence joins TRBV4-3 and TRBJ1-1; D may be TRBD1 (6 bases). Trimming took off 0 bases at V and 9 bases at J, with 14 bases between the two ends. Germline CDR1 LGHNA, CDR2 YSLEER. The CDR3 loop spans 14 amino acids. The CDR3: CASSQDRGGTKAFF. DNA of the CDR3: TGCGCCAGCAGCCAAGATCGGGGGGGGACAAAAGCTTTCTTT.

This clonotype was seen only a few times. The V gene is TRBV10-3, the J gene TRBJ2-5; the match to TRBD2 covers 12 bases. V shed 9 bases and J 2 bases; nucleotides not matched to a gene: 1. This CDR3 comprises 13 residues. Germline-derived CDR1 and CDR2 are ENHRY and SYGVKD. CDR3 DNA sequence: TGTGCCATAGGGACTAGCGGGCAAGAGACCCAGTACTTC. This sequence encodes CAIGTSGQETQYF.

The chain has TRBV10-3 and TRBJ2-7, with 7 bases that match TRBD1. V gave up 7 bases and J gave up 2 bases; unmatched junction bases: 8. The CDR3 is 14 amino acids. Germline V gene data show CDR1 as ENHRY and CDR2 as SYGVKD. CDR3 nucleotide sequence: TGTGCCATCAACACACTGGGACAGACCTACGAGCAGTACTTC. This encodes CAINTLGQTYEQYF.

This sequence joins TRBV7-9 and TRBJ2-7; 9 bases line up with TRBD1. The CDR3 is 14 residues long. The V gene's germline CDR1 is SEHNR and CDR2 FQNEAQ (reference sequence). With 5 bases clipped from V and 2 bases from J, the junction kept 4 bases outside the gene matches. The chain's CDR3 is CASSHGTGPYEQYF. The CDR3 region has the DNA TGTGCCAGCAGCCACGGGACAGGGCCCTACGAGCAGTACTTC. The variable domain in full, completed from reference TRBV7-9 and TRBJ2-7, reads DTGVSQNPRHKITKRGQNVTFRCDPISEHNRLYWYRQTLGQGPEFLTYFQNEAQLEKSRLLSDRFSAERPKGSFSTLEIQRTEQGDSAMYLCASSHGTGPYEQYFGPGTRLTVT.

The chain joins TRBV4-1 to TRBJ2-2, with D unclear. V was cut by 4 bases and J by 6 bases, with 9 bases left in between. The CDR3 consists of 13 residues. Germline V gene lookup returns CDR1 MGHRA and CDR2 YSYEKL. The CDR3 DNA reads TGCGCCAGCAGCCCTGCGTGGTCCGGGGAGCTGTTTTTT. Encoded protein: CASSPAWSGELFF.

This clonotype has only a few counts. The rearrangement joins TRBV10-2 to TRBJ2-5; TRBD2 agrees at 13 bases. The germline V gene encodes CDR1 WSHSY and CDR2 SAAADI. There are 14 residues in the CDR3. V lost 7 bases, J lost 5 bases, and 4 bases stayed unmatched. The CDR3 protein is CASTGLAGDETQYF. CDR3 in DNA: TGCGCCAGCACTGGACTAGCGGGGGATGAGACCCAGTACTTC.

A few counts support this clonotype. The rearrangement links TRBV2 to TRBJ1-1, with a weak D call TRBD1 (5 bases). The CDR3 totals 10 residues. The V end was cut by 10 bases, the J end by 5 bases, with 8 bases between. Germline V gene data show CDR1 as SNHLY and CDR2 as FYNNEI. The CDR3 nucleotides read TGTGCCACAAAGGGGACTGAAGCTTTCTTT. Translation: CATKGTEAFF.

This clonotype came up a few times. The chain links TRBV5-1 to TRBJ2-5; no definite D call. The CDR3 runs 15 residues. Trimming removed 0 bases at V and 1 base at J, with 10 bases between. In germline, CDR1 is SGHRS, CDR2 YFSETQ. The DNA for the CDR3 is TGCGCCAGCAGCTTGGGCGGCGCGGTCCAAGAGACCCAGTACTTC. It encodes CASSLGGAVQETQYF.

The rearrangement links TRBV29-1 to TRBJ2-1, with TRBD2 identical over 7 bases. Germline V gene lookup returns CDR1 SQVTM and CDR2 ANQGSEA. CDR3 length: 12 residues. The chain's CDR3 is CRGAGRNNEQFF. For the CDR3, the DNA is TGCAGGGGAGCGGGACGAAACAATGAGCAGTTCTTC.

The sample holds a few counts of this clonotype. The chain couples TRBV7-9 to TRBJ2-6, with a tentative D call TRBD1 (6 bases). With 0 bases removed from V and 2 bases from J, the gap between germline ends came to 8 bases. Germline CDR1 SEHNR, CDR2 FQNEAQ (reference sequence). The CDR3 sequence is 16 residues long. CDR3 coding DNA: TGTGCCAGCAGCTTAGCACAGGGAACTGGGGCCAACGTCCTGACTTTC. Amino acid sequence: CASSLAQGTGANVLTF.

The CDR3 protein is CASSVCSYEQYF. The CDR3 DNA is TGTGCCAGCAGCGTTTGTAGTTACGAGCAGTACTTC. The V gene is TRBV21-1, the J gene TRBJ2-7. TRBV21-1 is designated a pseudogene. CDR3 length equals 12 residues.

This clonotype was observed a few times. This chain joins TRBV27 and TRBJ2-7; D unclear. CDR1 MNHEY and CDR2 SMNVEV come from the germline V gene (reference sequence). There are 17 residues in the CDR3. V lost 3 bases and J 1 base, leaving 19 bases between the germline ends. The CDR3 DNA follows: TGTGCCAGCAGTTTTCCCCACATAGAGTGCGATTCCTACGAGCAGTACTTC. As protein: CASSFPHIECDSYEQYF.

The gene calls are TRBV18 and TRBJ2-7; TRBD2 aligns across 11 bases. The CDR3 has 16 residues. Germline CDR1 and CDR2: KGHSH and LQKENI. With 4 bases clipped from V and 4 bases from J, the junction kept 9 bases outside the gene matches. The CDR3 reads CASSLGTSGANYEQYF. The CDR3 DNA is TGTGCCAGCTCACTTGGGACTAGCGGAGCAAATTACGAGCAGTACTTC.

The chain has TRBV20-1 and TRBJ2-5; 8 positions agree with TRBD2. Germline CDR1 reads DFQATT; CDR2 reads SNEGSKA (reference sequence). V gave up 7 bases and J gave up 4 bases; unmatched junction bases: 17. The CDR3 extends over 16 amino acids. For the CDR3, the DNA is TGCAGTGTTAGTGGGAAAACGGGAGGGTTCCGAGAGACCCAGTACTTC. Protein product: CSVSGKTGGFRETQYF.

The chain is built from TRBV20-1 and TRBJ2-3; TRBD1 might be the D (6 bases). Trimming cost V 8 bases and J 1 base, with 19 bases left between them. The CDR3 is made up of 15 amino acids. Germline values: CDR1 DFQATT, CDR2 SNEGSKA (reference sequence). CDR3 sequence (DNA): TGCAGTACCCTGCAGGGGACGTCGGGCACAGATACGCAGTATTTT. Its translation: CSTLQGTSGTDTQYF.

This clonotype showed up just a few times. The chain recombines TRBV5-6 with TRBJ2-5; the match to TRBD1 covers 8 bases. Unmatched junction bases numbered 1, after V lost 0 bases and J lost 0 bases. The length of the CDR3 is 15 residues. Germline loops: CDR1 SGHDT, CDR2 YYEEEE. The CDR3 DNA follows: TGTGCCAGCAGCTTGGGACAGGGGCACCAAGAGACCCAGTACTTC. This sequence encodes CASSLGQGHQETQYF.

The chain employs TRBV20-1 and TRBJ2-5; no clear D gene. Trimming pared 0 bases from V and 2 bases from J, leaving 13 bases between. The CDR3 contains 15 residues. Germline CDR1 is DFQATT and CDR2 is SNEGSKA (reference sequence). CDR3 in amino acids: CSARDTRSPQETQYF. CDR3 in DNA: TGCAGTGCTAGAGATACGCGGAGCCCTCAAGAGACCCAGTACTTC.

As for this clonotype: The germline gene is not matched at one end of the junction; a read error may be the cause. V usage is TRBV5-1 and J usage is TRBJ2-1; D is undetermined. Per germline, CDR1 SGHRS and CDR2 YFSETQ. This CDR3 is built from 17 residues. The CDR3: CASSSQTGLGLSFYRNF. The CDR3 DNA sequence: TGCGCCAGCAGCTCGCAGACCGGTTTGGGTTTGAGCTTCTACAGAAACTTC.

This clonotype was seen at least ten times. This sequence joins TRBV5-1 and TRBJ2-5; tentatively, D is TRBD2 (6 bases). The germline CDR1 and CDR2 sequences are SGHRS and YFSETQ. The CDR3 runs to 15 residues. The germline V and J ends were trimmed by 0 bases and 3 bases, with 12 bases remaining between them. The CDR3 region has the DNA TGCGCCAGCAGCTTGGTCGGCGGGGAAGAAGAGACCCAGTACTTC. Translation: CASSLVGGEEETQYF.

Many counts were recorded for this clonotype. This sequence joins TRBV6-1 and TRBJ2-3; D may be TRBD2 (6 bases). This CDR3 spans 14 amino acids. Germline values: CDR1 MNHNS, CDR2 SASEGT. The ends were cut back, 8 bases at V and 0 bases at J, with 12 bases in the middle. The CDR3 DNA reads as TGTGCCAGCCGTAGTAGCGGAAGCACAGATACGCAGTATTTT. The encoded protein is CASRSSGSTDTQYF.

This clonotype was recorded at least ten times. The V call is TRBV2, the J call TRBJ1-5, with 7 positions matching TRBD1. CDR1 and CDR2 (germline): SNHLY, FYNNEI. V gave up 0 bases and J gave up 4 bases; unmatched junction bases: 6. The CDR3 has 16 residues. The CDR3 DNA reads as TGTGCCAGCAGTGAAGCGCGCGGACAGGTGAATCAGCCCCAGCATTTT. Translated: CASSEARGQVNQPQHF.

The chain links TRBV27 to TRBJ2-7; unclear D gene. The germline V and J ends were trimmed by 2 bases and 3 bases, with 17 bases remaining between them. CDR1 MNHEY and CDR2 SMNVEV come from the germline V gene (reference sequence). The CDR3 is made up of 16 amino acids. CDR3 region: CASSLNAGPYLYEQYF. DNA of the CDR3: TGTGCCAGCAGTTTAAACGCCGGGCCTTACCTCTACGAGCAGTACTTC.

The chain employs TRBV15 and TRBJ2-2; D gene uncertain. The V end was cut by 0 bases, the J end by 6 bases, with 8 bases between. This CDR3 spans 14 amino acids. Germline loops: CDR1 LNHNV, CDR2 YYDKDF (reference sequence). The CDR3 protein is CATSRDKVPGELFF. Here the CDR3 DNA reads TGTGCCACCAGCAGAGATAAGGTTCCCGGGGAGCTGTTTTTT. Full variable domain (missing parts from reference TRBV15 and TRBJ2-2): DAMVIQNPRYQVTQFGKPVTLSCSQTLNHNVMYWYQQKSSQAPKLLFHYYDKDFNNEADTPDNFQSRRPNTSFCFLDIRSPGLGDTAMYLCATSRDKVPGELFFGEGSRLTVL.

The chain carries TRBV12-3 or TRBV12-4 and TRBJ2-4; no definite D call. Trimming cost V 2 bases and J 2 bases, with 1 base left between them. This CDR3 has 12 amino acids. This chain's CDR3 is CASSLTKNIQYF. CDR3 nucleotides: TGTGCCAGCAGTTTAACCAAAAACATTCAGTACTTC.

This clonotype was found many times. The chain joins TRBV18 to TRBJ2-5, with D perhaps matching TRBD1 (6 bases). V was clipped by 5 bases and J by 3 bases, with 10 bases between them. Germline loops: CDR1 KGHSH, CDR2 LQKENI. CDR3 length: 13 residues. The CDR3 nucleotides read TGTGCCAGCTCAAGGGGACAAAAAGAGACCCAGTACTTC. Protein sequence: CASSRGQKETQYF.

This chain uses TRBV2 with TRBJ2-7, with 8 bases fitting TRBD1. V lost 6 bases and J lost 7; bases outside the gene matches: 11. This CDR3 is built from 14 residues. CDR1 and CDR2 from the germline V gene are SNHLY and FYNNEI. CDR3 region: CASSGTGSIGEQYF. CDR3 nucleotides: TGTGCCAGCAGCGGGACAGGCTCGATTGGTGAGCAGTACTTC.

This clonotype occurred a few times. The rearrangement links TRBV23-1 to TRBJ1-5; TRBD1 is a possible D gene (5 bases). TRBV23-1 is an open reading frame, and its role is uncertain. This CDR3 region has 13 residues. V lost 7 bases, J lost 3 bases, and 10 bases lay in between. The DNA of the CDR3 is TGCGCCAGCAACTTTGGGGCCAATCAGCCCCAGCATTTT. Its protein is CASNFGANQPQHF.

This clonotype showed up just a few times. This chain uses TRBV5-1 with TRBJ1-1; the D gene is possibly TRBD1 (6 bases). Germline V gives CDR1 SGHRS, CDR2 YFSETQ. V was trimmed by 0 bases and J by 0 bases, leaving 12 bases between them. The CDR3 length is 16 residues. In nucleotides, the CDR3 is TGCGCCAGCAGCTTGGCCCGGGGACAATTGAACACTGAAGCTTTCTTT. Translating it yields CASSLARGQLNTEAFF.

The chain couples TRBV5-1 to TRBJ1-2, with D perhaps matching TRBD1 (5 bases). The CDR3 has 13 amino acids. Germline CDR1 reads SGHRS; CDR2 reads YFSETQ. The V gene lost 4 bases and the J gene lost 4 bases, with 11 bases spanning the gap. The CDR3 sequence is CASSRTGLYGYTF. The CDR3 DNA is TGCGCCAGCAGCAGGACGGGGCTCTATGGCTACACCTTC. Full variable domain (remainder filled in from reference TRBV5-1 and TRBJ1-2): KAGVTQTPRYLIKTRGQQVTLSCSPISGHRSVSWYQQTPGQGLQFLFEYFSETQRNKGNFPGRFSGRQFSNSRSEMNVSTLELGDSALYLCASSRTGLYGYTFGSGTRLTVV.